Presented here are 14 T cell receptor beta chains from one specimen sequenced in a study of cytomegalovirus exposure and HLA in healthy donors. PCR primers comprised 60 Vbeta and 13 Jbeta primers. Generated by immunoSEQ multiplex PCR, the TCRdb table keeps only in-frame clones and is missing some. The sample lists 180,000 or so clones, around 79% occurring once. Source material: PBMCs. The receptors were gathered from a man between 50 and 59 years old in good health and CMV-seropositive.

The rearrangement uses TRBV2 and TRBJ2-7, with D unresolved. V shed 3 bases and J shed 6 bases, with 9 bases lying between them. The CDR3 is made up of 12 amino acids. CDR1 SNHLY and CDR2 FYNNEI come from the germline V gene. Here the CDR3 DNA reads TGTGCCAGCAGTGAGTGGGCCGGCGAGCAGTACGTC. Protein: CASSEWAGEQYV.

Comment on this clone: One junction end disagrees with the germline gene, perhaps due to a read error. The rearrangement links TRBV7-9 to TRBJ1-1; weak D call: TRBD1 (5 bases). Per germline, CDR1 SEHNR and CDR2 FQNEAQ (reference sequence). The CDR3 extends over 12 amino acids. The DNA for the CDR3 is TGTTCCAGCAGCTTACAGGTCACTGAAGCTTTCTTT. Translation gives CSSSLQVTEAFF.

The V and J genes are TRBV7-9 and TRBJ2-3; 11 nucleotides line up with TRBD2. The CDR3 has 16 amino acids. Germline V gene lookup returns CDR1 SEHNR and CDR2 FQNEAQ (reference sequence). The V gene end was trimmed by 3 bases and the J gene end by 2 bases; junction bases not matched to a gene: 4. The CDR3 loop reads CASSFLLAGDTDTQYF. The CDR3 DNA sequence: TGTGCCAGCAGCTTTTTACTAGCGGGGGACACAGATACGCAGTATTTT.

The chain couples TRBV6-1 to TRBJ2-3, with D unclear. V was cut by 6 bases and J by 9 bases, with 10 bases left in between. CDR3 length: 11 amino acids. Germline V lookup: CDR1 MNHNS, CDR2 SASEGT. The CDR3 reads CASSSHATQYF. Here the CDR3 DNA reads TGTGCCAGCAGCTCCCATGCGACGCAGTATTTT.

CDR3 nucleotide sequence: TGTGCCAGCAGCCCGGGGACAGGGACGTGGGTGAACACTGAAGCTTTCTTT. This gives the protein CASSPGTGTWVNTEAFF. The rearrangement uses TRBV7-2 and TRBJ1-1, with 9 positions matching TRBD1. This CDR3 is built from 17 residues. CDR1 SGHTA and CDR2 FQGNSA come from the germline V gene. The junction had 10 bases not matched to a gene; V was cut back by 5 bases and J by 0 bases. Full variable domain (rest looked up from reference TRBV7-2 and TRBJ1-1): GAGVSQSPSNKVTEKGKDVELRCDPISGHTALYWYRQSLGQGLEFLIYFQGNSAPDKSGLPSDRFSAERTGGSVSTLTIQRTQQEDSAVYLCASSPGTGTWVNTEAFFGQGTRLTVV.

The chain has TRBV1 and TRBJ2-7; TRBD2, as called in the table, went unchecked against the DNA. TRBV1 has pseudogene status. The CDR3 contains 12 residues. DNA for the CDR3: TGCACCAGCAGCCAAGGGACTGAGGAGCAGTACGTC. Translated: CTSSQGTEEQYV.

In its sample, this clone was seen a few times. V and J are TRBV2 and TRBJ2-3; 7 bases align to TRBD2. The germline gives CDR1 SNHLY, CDR2 FYNNEI. The CDR3 is 16 residues long. Losses at the gene ends were 6 bases for V and 1 base for J; bases not matched to a gene: 10. The CDR3 protein is CASSEISGTRTDTQYF. As DNA, the CDR3 is TGTGCCAGCAGCGAAATCAGCGGGACCCGCACAGATACGCAGTATTTT.

This chain uses TRBV5-6 with TRBJ1-2; TRBD1 aligns across 8 bases. Germline V lookup: CDR1 SGHDT, CDR2 YYEEEE. This CDR3 spans 14 amino acids. With 4 bases clipped from V and 4 bases from J, the junction kept 6 bases outside the gene matches. The CDR3 nucleotides are TGTGCCAGCAGCCTCGGGGGGACAGGCTATGGCTACACCTTC. Its translation is CASSLGGTGYGYTF.

The rearrangement joins TRBV25-1 to TRBJ2-1, with 7 bases identical to TRBD1. The CDR3 consists of 15 residues. V trimming: 3 bases; J trimming: 7 bases; junction bases outside the gene matches: 9. CDR1 is MGHDK and CDR2 is SYGVNS in the germline V gene. CDR3 coding DNA: TGTGCCAGCAGTGACCAGACAGGGCCGGGGAATGAGCAGTTCTTC. This sequence encodes CASSDQTGPGNEQFF.

This chain connects TRBV6-4 to TRBJ2-5, with a possible D match to TRBD2 (5 bases). Germline V gives CDR1 MRHNA, CDR2 SNTAGT. The CDR3 is 13 residues long. Trimming cost V 6 bases and J 5 bases, with 13 bases left between them. Here the CDR3 reads CASSSGIGETQYF. The CDR3 DNA follows: TGTGCCAGCAGCTCGGGAATCGGGGAGACCCAGTACTTC.

This clone has only one observation. The V and J genes are TRBV12-5 and TRBJ2-2; D is possibly TRBD1 (6 bases). V was pared by 2 bases and J by 1 base, with 23 bases between. In germline, CDR1 is LGHNT, CDR2 FRNRAP. This CDR3 is built from 20 residues. The CDR3 region has the DNA TGTGCTAGTGGTTTGCAGGGGAAGGTTGAAGAGGGGTTGAACACCGGGGAGCTGTTTTTT. It encodes CASGLQGKVEEGLNTGELFF.

J is TRBJ2-2 and V is TRBV4-3; a possible D gene is TRBD1 (5 bases). This CDR3 comprises 16 residues. The germline V gene has CDR1 LGHNA and CDR2 YSLEER. Trimming pared 0 bases from V and 6 bases from J, leaving 14 bases between. CDR3 sequence reads: CASSQDLFVGAGELFF. The CDR3 DNA follows: TGCGCCAGCAGCCAAGATCTTTTCGTAGGGGCCGGGGAGCTGTTTTTT.

This chain connects TRBV5-1 to TRBJ2-2; 7 bases are shared with TRBD1. V dropped 0 bases and J dropped 8; count of bases not matched to a gene: 10. CDR3 length: 16 residues. Germline V gene data show CDR1 as SGHRS and CDR2 as YFSETQ. The DNA for the CDR3 is TGCGCCAGCAGCTTGGGAAAGGGACAGATAGCAGGGGAGCTGTTTTTT. Its translation: CASSLGKGQIAGELFF.

The chain combines TRBV5-1 with TRBJ2-7, with TRBD1 as a possible D gene (5 bases). The CDR3 runs 13 residues. Germline CDR1 and CDR2: SGHRS and YFSETQ. V lost 4 bases and J lost 6, with 14 bases in between. CDR3 region: CASSVLREGEQYF. The DNA of the CDR3 is TGCGCCAGCAGCGTACTCAGGGAAGGCGAGCAGTACTTC. Combining the CDR3 with reference TRBV5-1 and TRBJ2-7 gives the whole variable domain KAGVTQTPRYLIKTRGQQVTLSCSPISGHRSVSWYQQTPGQGLQFLFEYFSETQRNKGNFPGRFSGRQFSNSRSEMNVSTLELGDSALYLCASSVLREGEQYFGPGTRLTVT.